This T cell receptor beta chain was identified in a study of spatial heterogeneity in lung cancer. This clonotype was counted at least ten times. Antigen unknown. TCRdb passed the 5' RACE reads through MiXCR, listing each CDR3 protein once. The sample carries 9,500 to 13,000 distinct CDR3 sequences, around 7.8% recorded once. Time point given: sample taken at primary tumor resection. Study-wide results and caveats: Tumor mutation count correlated with how many alpha and beta TCRs expanded intratumorally.

The V gene's germline CDR1 is KGHSH and CDR2 LQKENI. Trimming took 6 bases from V and 3 from J, leaving 11 bases between them. CDR3 length: 13 amino acids. The sequencing used lung tumor tissue, collected at surgery. This clonotype was sampled from a male donor with early-stage non-small cell lung cancer. The chain joins TRBV18 to TRBJ1-1, with a possible D match to TRBD1 (5 bases). CDR3 DNA: TGTGCCAGCTCGAGGGGCCCGGACACTGAAGCTTTCTTT. Residues: CASSRGPDTEAFF.